This TCR beta chain appears in the sequencing data of a study of human versus mouse CDR3 diversity and MHC coevolution. As for this clone: The antigen is undetermined.

Some clones are missing from TCRdb's copy, which holds only in-frame ones; the method was immunoSEQ multiplex PCR. The sample carries about 81,000 clones, approximately 92% recorded once. The study, taken as a whole, reports: Compared with mice, human CDR3s carried more deletions and insertions on average. In humans, T-cell selection involved over 5 MHC II alleles.

The J segment lost 5 bases and the V segment lost 4 bases, leaving 5 bases of the junction unmatched. Germline CDR1 and CDR2: SGDLS and YYNGEE. This CDR3 contains 16 residues. This TCR derives from a person aged 25 to 75 in good health. Sequencing used naive CD4+ T cells from blood. Indicated subset: CD45RO-negative CD62L-positive naive CD4 T cells. The chain uses TRBV9 and TRBJ2-2, with 13 positions matching TRBD2. The CDR3 is CASSLLTSGGTGELFF. The DNA of the CDR3 is TGTGCCAGCAGCTTACTGACTAGCGGGGGGACCGGGGAGCTGTTTTTT.